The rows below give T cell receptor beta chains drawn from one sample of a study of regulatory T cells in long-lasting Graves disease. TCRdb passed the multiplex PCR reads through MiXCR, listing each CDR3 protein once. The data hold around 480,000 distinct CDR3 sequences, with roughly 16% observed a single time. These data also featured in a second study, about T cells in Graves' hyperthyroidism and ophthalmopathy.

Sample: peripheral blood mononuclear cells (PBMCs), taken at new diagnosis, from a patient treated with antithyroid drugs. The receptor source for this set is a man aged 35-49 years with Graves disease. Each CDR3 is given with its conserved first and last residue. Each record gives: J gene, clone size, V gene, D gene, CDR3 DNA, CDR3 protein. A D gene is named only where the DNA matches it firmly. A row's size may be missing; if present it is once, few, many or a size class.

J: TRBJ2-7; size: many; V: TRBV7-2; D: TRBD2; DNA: TGTGCCAGCAGCCTGGGACTAGCGGGAGCCGAGCAGTACTTC; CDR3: CASSLGLAGAEQYF
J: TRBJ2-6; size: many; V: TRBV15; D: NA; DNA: TGTGCCACCAGCAACCAAAGGGGGGGAAGCTCTGGGGCCAACGTCCTGACTTTC; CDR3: CATSNQRGGSSGANVLTF
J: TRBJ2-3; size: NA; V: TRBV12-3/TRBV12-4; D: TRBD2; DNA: TGTGCCAGCAGTTTTGGGGGACTAGCGGGAGATACGCAGTATTTT; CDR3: CASSFGGLAGDTQYF
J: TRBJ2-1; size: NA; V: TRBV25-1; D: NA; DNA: TGTGCCAGCAGTGAATACATTAAAACTAGCAAGGGAAATGAGCAGTTCTTC; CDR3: CASSEYIKTSKGNEQFF
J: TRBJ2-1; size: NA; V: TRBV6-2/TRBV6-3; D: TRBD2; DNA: TGTGCCAGCAGTTATAGTCCGACTAGCGGGGGCAATGAGCAGTTCTTC; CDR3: CASSYSPTSGGNEQFF
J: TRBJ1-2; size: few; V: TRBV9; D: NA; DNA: TGTGCCAGCAGCCCCCATGGACGGAGGAGTAATGGCTACACCTTC; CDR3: CASSPHGRRSNGYTF
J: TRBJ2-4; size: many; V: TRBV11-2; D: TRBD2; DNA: TGTGCCAGCAGCTTAACCCTCGGGACTAGCGGAACGCTAGCCAAAAACATTCAGTACTTC; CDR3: CASSLTLGTSGTLAKNIQYF
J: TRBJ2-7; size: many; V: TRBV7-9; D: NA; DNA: TGTGCCAGCAGCGGGGACGCCTACGAGCAGTACTTC; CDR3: CASSGDAYEQYF
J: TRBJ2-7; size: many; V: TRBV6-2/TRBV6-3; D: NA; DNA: TGTGCCAGCAGTTACTCTTATGGGGTACAGAGCTACGAGCAGTACTTC; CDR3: CASSYSYGVQSYEQYF
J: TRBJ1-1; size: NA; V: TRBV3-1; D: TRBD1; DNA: TGTGCCAGCAGCCAAGACAGGGGGTACACTGAAGCTTTCTTT; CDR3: CASSQDRGYTEAFF
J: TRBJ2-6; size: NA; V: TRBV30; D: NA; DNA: TGTGCCTGGAGTGGGCGAAGACAGGTGAACTCTGGGGCCAACGTCCTGACTTTC; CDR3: CAWSGRRQVNSGANVLTF
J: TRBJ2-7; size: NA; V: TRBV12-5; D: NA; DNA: TGTGCTAGTGGTTTGGCACGTGGGCCGACAGCCAGCTCCTACGAGCAGTACTTC; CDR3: CASGLARGPTASSYEQYF
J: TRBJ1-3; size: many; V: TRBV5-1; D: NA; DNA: TGCGCCAGCAGCTTTGAACTTGCGAGCTCTGGAAACACCATATATTTT; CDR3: CASSFELASSGNTIYF
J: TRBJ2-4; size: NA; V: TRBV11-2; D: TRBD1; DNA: TGTGCCAGCAGCCCCCGGACAGGGCTAACCAAAAACATTCAGTACTTC; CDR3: CASSPRTGLTKNIQYF
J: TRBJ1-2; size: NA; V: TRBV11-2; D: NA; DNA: TGTGCCAGCAGCCAGGCCACCACAGGCACAGGGCCCAACTATGGCTACACCTTC; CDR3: CASSQATTGTGPNYGYTF
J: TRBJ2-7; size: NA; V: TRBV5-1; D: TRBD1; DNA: TGCGCCAGCAGCGCCGGGACAGGGCGCTACGAGCAGTACTTC; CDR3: CASSAGTGRYEQYF
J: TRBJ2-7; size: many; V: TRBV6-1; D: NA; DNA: TGTGCCAGCAGTCAAGCCGTAGAAGGTCCCTACGAGCAGTACTTC; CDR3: CASSQAVEGPYEQYF
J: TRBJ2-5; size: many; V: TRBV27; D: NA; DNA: TGTGCCAGCAGTTCCCCAAAAGGGACCCAGTACTTC; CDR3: CASSSPKGTQYF
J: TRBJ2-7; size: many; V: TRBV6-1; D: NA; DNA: TGTGCCAGCAGTGCCTTGGGCTACGAGCAGTACTTC; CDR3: CASSALGYEQYF
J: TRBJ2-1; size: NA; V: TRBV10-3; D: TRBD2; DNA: TGTGCCATCAGTGAGAGATCCGATAGCGGGAGGGCCAATGAGCAGTTCTTC; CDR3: CAISERSDSGRANEQFF
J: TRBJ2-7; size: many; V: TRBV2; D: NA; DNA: TGTGCCAGCAGTGTAATCAAGGTCCAGACGGAAGAGCAGTACTTC; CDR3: CASSVIKVQTEEQYF
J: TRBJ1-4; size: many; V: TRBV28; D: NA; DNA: TGTGCCAGCAGGGAAGAGGGGGCAACTAATGAAAAACTGTTTTTT; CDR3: CASREEGATNEKLFF
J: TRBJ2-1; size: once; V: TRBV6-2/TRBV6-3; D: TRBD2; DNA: TGTGCCAGCAAACTAGCGGCGGCGGGAGCGAGCAATGAGCAGTTCTTC; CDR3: CASKLAAAGASNEQFF
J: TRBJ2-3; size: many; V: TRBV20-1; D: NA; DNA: TGCAGTGCTAGGCGTGGGGCCCTCACAGATACGCAGTATTTT; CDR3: CSARRGALTDTQYF
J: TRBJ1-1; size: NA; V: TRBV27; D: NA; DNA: TGTGCCAGCAGTTTATGGCCAGGCTACATGAACACTGAAGCTTTCTTT; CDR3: CASSLWPGYMNTEAFF
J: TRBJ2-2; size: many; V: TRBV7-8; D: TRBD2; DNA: TGTGCCAGCAGCTTAATGACTAGCGGGGTTGGCGGGGAGCTGTTTTTT; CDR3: CASSLMTSGVGGELFF
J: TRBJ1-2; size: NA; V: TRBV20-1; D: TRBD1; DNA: TGCAGTGCTCTCCGGGACAGGGGATGGGCTACCTTC; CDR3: CSALRDRGWATF
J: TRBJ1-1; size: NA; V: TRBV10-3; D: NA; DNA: TGTGCCATCAGTGAGTCGGAGGCCGCTGAAGCTTTCTTT; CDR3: CAISESEAAEAFF
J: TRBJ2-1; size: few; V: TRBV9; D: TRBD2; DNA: TGTGCCAGCAGCCCCGGGACTAGCGGGTACTACAATCGTGAGCAGTTCTTC; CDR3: CASSPGTSGYYNREQFF
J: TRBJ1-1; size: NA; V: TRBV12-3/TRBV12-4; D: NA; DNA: TGTGCCAGCAGCACGGGGTTCAAGAACACTGAAGCTTTCTTT; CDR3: CASSTGFKNTEAFF
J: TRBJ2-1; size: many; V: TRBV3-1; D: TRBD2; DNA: TGTGCCAGCAGCCAAGGAGTATTCGTCGGGGGGGAGCAGTTCTTC; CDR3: CASSQGVFVGGEQFF
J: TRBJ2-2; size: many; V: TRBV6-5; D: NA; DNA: TGTGCCAGCAGTTACTCGATAGAGCGGCTAAACACCGGGGAGCTGTTTTTT; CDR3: CASSYSIERLNTGELFF
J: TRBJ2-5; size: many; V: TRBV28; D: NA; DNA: TGTGCCAGCAGACCGATGGGACCACAGAGAGAGACCCAGTACTTC; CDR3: CASRPMGPQRETQYF
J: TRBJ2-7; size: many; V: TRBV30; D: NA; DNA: TGTGCCTGGACTGGTCCGACAGCCTACGAGCAGTACTTC; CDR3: CAWTGPTAYEQYF
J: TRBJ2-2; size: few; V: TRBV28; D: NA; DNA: TGTGCCAGCCGTGGGACCGGGGAGCTGTTTTTT; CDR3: CASRGTGELFF
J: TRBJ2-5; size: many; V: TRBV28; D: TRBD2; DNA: TGTGCCAGCAGTCCTGGGGCGGGAGTAGGCGAGACCCAGTACTTC; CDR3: CASSPGAGVGETQYF
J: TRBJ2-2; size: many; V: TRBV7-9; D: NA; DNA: TGTGCCAGCAGCTGGCGGGCCGGGGAGCTGTTTTTT; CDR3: CASSWRAGELFF
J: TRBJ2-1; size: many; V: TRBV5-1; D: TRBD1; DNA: TGCGCCAGCAGCGTCAAAACAGGGGTTCGGGATGAGCAGTTCTTC; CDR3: CASSVKTGVRDEQFF
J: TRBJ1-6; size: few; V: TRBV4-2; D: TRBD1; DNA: TGTGCCAGCAGCCGAACCGGGACAGAGCGCCCACCCCTCCACTTT; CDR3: CASSRTGTERPPLHF
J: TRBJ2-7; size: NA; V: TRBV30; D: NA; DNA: TGTGCCTGGAGGGGGCAGGCCTACGAGCAGTACTTC; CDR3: CAWRGQAYEQYF
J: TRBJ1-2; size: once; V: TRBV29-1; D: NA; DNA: TGCAGCGCCCCCGGAACGGGGCCGGGGGGCTACACCTTC; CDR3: CSAPGTGPGGYTF
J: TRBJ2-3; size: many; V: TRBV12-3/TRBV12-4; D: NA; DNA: TGTGCCAGCAGTTTAAGTGGAACTGGGGATACGCAGTATTTT; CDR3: CASSLSGTGDTQYF
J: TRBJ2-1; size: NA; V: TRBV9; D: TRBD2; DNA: TGTGCCAGCAGCGTTCGGAATCAGGGGTTAGCGGGAGGTGGTGAGCAGTTCTTC; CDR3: CASSVRNQGLAGGGEQFF
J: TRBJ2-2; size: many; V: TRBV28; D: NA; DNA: TGTGCCAGCAGGCCCGAGGGGACGGGGACCGGGGAGCTGTTTTTT; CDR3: CASRPEGTGTGELFF
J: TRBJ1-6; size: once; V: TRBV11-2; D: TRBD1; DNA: TGTGCCAGCAGCCAAGATGTCTCCGGGACAGGGGATTCACTCCTCCACTTT; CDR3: CASSQDVSGTGDSLLHF
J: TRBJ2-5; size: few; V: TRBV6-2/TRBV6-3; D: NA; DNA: TGTGCCAGCAGTTACTCGAAAGGGCAGACCCAGTACTTC; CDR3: CASSYSKGQTQYF